This T cell receptor beta chain was sequenced during a study of T cells after yellow fever vaccination. Study-wide context: SMART-Seq v4 Ultra Low Input served to prepare low-cell-number fractions.

The CDR3 has 16 residues. Germline V gives CDR1 MGHRA, CDR2 YSYEKL. With 0 bases clipped from V and 1 base from J, the junction kept 3 bases outside the gene matches. Study-wide findings and caveats: Post-booster repertoires contained most primary-vaccination clones again (96% CD4, roughly 91% CD8). FACS-sorted repertoires could harbor abundant contaminating bulk-population clonotypes.

This clonotype was seen many times. Its target is not known. Production of TCR cDNA was by 5'RACE template switching, which also added a universal primer site and UMIs. TCRdb used MiXCR to reprocess the 5' RACE reads, holding one entry per CDR3 protein. In the table there are roughly 300,000 distinct CDR3 sequences, about 7.8% of which are singletons. The chain uses TRBV4-1 and TRBJ2-5; TRBD2 matches at 9 bases. The origin of this receptor is a man aged 18 to 29 who received the YFV17D yellow fever vaccine. The specimen was PBMCs, collected around 45 days after the first yellow fever vaccination. This CDR3 reads CASSQDPAGGQETQYF. The CDR3 coding sequence is TGCGCCAGCAGCCAAGATCCAGCGGGGGGCCAAGAGACCCAGTACTTC.